Given below is one T cell receptor beta chain in context. Its antigen is currently unknown. Running of the assay took place at deep level. For every subset, genomic DNA was evenly distributed across several immunoSEQ plates. Libraries were prepared by immunoSEQ multiplex PCR; TCRdb keeps only in-frame clonotypes and omits some of them. This sample has some 1,400,000 clones, with more than 95% found just once. This sample stems from a study of shared clonotypes between healthy human individuals. Findings and limits, study-wide: When naive CD4 clonotypes were compared across a few donors, about 4.8% were shared.

Sequencing used naive CD4+ T cells sorted from blood. Subset given: CD45RA+ positively selected. The clonotype comes from a man aged 25-40 years in good health.

CDR3 DNA: TGTGCCAGCAGTCCTCCGGGACTAGCTCCAATGCAGTTCTTC. Translation gives CASSPPGLAPMQFF. This rearrangement joins TRBV28 to TRBJ2-1; 9 bases are a match to TRBD2. Germline CDR1 and CDR2: MDHEN and SYDVKM. Trimming at V came to 5 bases and at J to 12 bases, leaving 11 bases not matched to a gene. The CDR3 loop spans 14 amino acids.